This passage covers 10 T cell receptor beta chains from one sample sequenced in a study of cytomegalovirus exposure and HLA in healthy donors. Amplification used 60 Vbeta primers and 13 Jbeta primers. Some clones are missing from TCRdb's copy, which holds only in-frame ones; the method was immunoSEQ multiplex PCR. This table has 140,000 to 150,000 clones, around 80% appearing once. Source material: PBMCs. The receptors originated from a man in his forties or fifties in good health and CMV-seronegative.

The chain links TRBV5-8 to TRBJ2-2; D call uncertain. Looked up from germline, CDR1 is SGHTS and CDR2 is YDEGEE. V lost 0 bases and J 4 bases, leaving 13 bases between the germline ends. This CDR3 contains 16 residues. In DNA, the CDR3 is TGTGCCAGCAGCTTGGGACTGGCTACGGGCACCGGGGAGCTGTTTTTT. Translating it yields CASSLGLATGTGELFF.

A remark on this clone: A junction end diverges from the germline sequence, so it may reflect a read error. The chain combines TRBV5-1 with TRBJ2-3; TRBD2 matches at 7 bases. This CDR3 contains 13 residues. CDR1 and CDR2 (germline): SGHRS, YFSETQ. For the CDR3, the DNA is TGCGCCAGCAGCCCGACTAGCAGAGATACGCAGTATTTT. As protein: CASSPTSRDTQYF.

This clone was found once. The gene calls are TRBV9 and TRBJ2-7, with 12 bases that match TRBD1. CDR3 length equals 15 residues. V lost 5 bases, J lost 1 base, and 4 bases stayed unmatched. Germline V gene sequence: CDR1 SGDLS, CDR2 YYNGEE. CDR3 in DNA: TGTGCCAGCAGTCAGGGACAGGGGGCATCCTACGAGCAGTACTTC. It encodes CASSQGQGASYEQYF. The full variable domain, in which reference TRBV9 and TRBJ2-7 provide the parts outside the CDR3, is DSGVTQTPKHLITATGQRVTLRCSPRSGDLSVYWYQQSLDQGLQFLIQYYNGEERAKGNILERFSAQQFPDLHSELNLSSLELGDSALYFCASSQGQGASYEQYFGPGTRLTVT.

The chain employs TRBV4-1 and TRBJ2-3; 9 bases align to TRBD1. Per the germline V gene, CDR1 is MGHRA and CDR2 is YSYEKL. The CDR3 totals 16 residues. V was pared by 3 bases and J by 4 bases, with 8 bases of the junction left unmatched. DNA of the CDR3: TGCGCCAGCAGCCAGAAAACAGGGGGCGAGTCAGATACGCAGTATTTT. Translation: CASSQKTGGESDTQYF.

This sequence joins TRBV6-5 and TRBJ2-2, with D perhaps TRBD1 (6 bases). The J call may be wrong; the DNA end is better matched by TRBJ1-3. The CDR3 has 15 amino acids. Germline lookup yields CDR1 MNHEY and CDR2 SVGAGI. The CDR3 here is CASSTGHLSGNTIYF. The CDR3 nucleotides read TGTGCCAGCAGTACGGGACACCTCTCTGGAAACACCATATATTTT.

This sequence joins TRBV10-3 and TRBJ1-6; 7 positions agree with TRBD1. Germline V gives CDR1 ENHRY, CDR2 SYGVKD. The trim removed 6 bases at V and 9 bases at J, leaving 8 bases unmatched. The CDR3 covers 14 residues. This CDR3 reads CAISQTGNGSPLHF. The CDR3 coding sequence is TGTGCCATCAGCCAGACAGGGAACGGTTCACCCCTCCACTTT.

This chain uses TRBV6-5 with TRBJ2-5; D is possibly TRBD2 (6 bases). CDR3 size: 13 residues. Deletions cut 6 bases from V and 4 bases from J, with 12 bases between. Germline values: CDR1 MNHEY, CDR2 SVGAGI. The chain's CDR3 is CASRPAGGETQYF. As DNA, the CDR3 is TGTGCCAGCAGGCCCGCCGGGGGAGAGACCCAGTACTTC.

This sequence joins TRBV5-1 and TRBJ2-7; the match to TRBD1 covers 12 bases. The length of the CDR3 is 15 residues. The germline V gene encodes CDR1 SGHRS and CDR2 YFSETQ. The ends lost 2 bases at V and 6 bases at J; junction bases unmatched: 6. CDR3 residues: CASSLTGTGGGEQYF. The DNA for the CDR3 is TGCGCCAGCAGCTTAACCGGGACAGGGGGCGGCGAGCAGTACTTC.

The CDR3 sequence: CACNRDRRHRTEAFF. DNA of the CDR3: TGTGCCTGTAACCGGGACAGGAGACACCGCACTGAAGCTTTCTTT. The chain has TRBV6-5 and TRBJ1-1; 8 nucleotides match TRBD1. The J segment lost 4 bases and the V segment lost 11 bases, leaving 15 bases of the junction unmatched. This CDR3 contains 15 residues. Germline V CDR1 and CDR2: MNHEY, SVGAGI.

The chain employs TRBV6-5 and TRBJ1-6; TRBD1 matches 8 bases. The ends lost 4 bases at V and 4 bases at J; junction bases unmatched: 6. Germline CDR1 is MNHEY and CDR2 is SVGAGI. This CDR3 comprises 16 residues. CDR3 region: CASSWDRDRYNSPLHF. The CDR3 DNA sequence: TGTGCCAGCAGTTGGGACCGGGACAGGTATAATTCACCCCTCCACTTT.